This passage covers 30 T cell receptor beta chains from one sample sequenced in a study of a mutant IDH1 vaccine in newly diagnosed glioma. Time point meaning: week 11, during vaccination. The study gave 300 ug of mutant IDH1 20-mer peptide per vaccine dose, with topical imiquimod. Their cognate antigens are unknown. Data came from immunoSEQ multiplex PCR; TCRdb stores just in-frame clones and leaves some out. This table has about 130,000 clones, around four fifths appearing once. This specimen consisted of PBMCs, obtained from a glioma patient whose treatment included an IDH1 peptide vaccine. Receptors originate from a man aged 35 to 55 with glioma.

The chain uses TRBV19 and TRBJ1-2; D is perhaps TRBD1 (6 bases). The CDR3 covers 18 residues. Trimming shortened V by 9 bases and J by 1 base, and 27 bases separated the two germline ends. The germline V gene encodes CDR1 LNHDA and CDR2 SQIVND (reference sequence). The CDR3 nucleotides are TGTGCCAGCCATACTCGGACAGCCGGCCCAAGAAGTAACTATGGCTACACCTTC. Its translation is CASHTRTAGPRSNYGYTF.

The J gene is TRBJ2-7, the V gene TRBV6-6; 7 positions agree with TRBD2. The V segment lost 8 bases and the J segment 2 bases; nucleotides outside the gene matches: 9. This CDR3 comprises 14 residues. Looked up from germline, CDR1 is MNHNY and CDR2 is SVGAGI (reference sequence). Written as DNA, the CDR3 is TGTGCCAGCTCCTTGGGAGGGGCGACCTACGAGCAGTACTTC. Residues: CASSLGGATYEQYF.

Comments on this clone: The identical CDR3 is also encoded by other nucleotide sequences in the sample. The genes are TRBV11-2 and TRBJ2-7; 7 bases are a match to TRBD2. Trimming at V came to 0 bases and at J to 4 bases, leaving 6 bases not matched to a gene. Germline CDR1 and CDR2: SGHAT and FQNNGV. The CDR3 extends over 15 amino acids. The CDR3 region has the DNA TGTGCCAGCAGCTTAGATCGCGGGGGTAGGTACGAGCAGTACTTC. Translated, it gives CASSLDRGGRYEQYF.

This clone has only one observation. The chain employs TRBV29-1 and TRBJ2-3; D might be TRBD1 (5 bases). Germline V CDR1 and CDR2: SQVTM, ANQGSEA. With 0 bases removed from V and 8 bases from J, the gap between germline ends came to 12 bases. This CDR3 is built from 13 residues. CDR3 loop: CSVEEGQLGTQYF. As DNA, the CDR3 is TGCAGCGTTGAAGAGGGGCAGCTAGGTACGCAGTATTTT.

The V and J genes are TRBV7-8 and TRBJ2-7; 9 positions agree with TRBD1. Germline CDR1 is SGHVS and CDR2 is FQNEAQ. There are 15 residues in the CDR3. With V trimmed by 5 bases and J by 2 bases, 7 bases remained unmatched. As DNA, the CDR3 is TGTGCCAGCAGCATCTGGACAGGGGCGGCCTACGAGCAGTACTTC. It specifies CASSIWTGAAYEQYF.

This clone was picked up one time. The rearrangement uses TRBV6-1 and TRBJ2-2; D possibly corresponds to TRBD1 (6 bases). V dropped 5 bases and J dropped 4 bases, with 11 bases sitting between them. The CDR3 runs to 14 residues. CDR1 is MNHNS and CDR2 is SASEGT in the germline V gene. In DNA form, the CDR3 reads TGTGCCAGCAGTCCCGGACAGTTCACCGGGGAGCTGTTTTTT. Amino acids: CASSPGQFTGELFF.

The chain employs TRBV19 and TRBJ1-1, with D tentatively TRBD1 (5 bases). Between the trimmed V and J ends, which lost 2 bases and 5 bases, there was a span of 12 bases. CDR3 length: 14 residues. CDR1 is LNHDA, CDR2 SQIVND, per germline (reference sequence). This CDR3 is CASSISGKGTEAFF. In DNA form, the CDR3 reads TGTGCCAGTAGTATATCAGGGAAGGGGACTGAAGCTTTCTTT.

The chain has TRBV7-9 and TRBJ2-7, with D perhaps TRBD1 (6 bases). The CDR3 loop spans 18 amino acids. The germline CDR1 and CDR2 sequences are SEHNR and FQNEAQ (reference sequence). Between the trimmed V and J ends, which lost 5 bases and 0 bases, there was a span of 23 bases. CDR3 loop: CASSQQTPTGQSSYEQYF. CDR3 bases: TGTGCCAGCAGCCAGCAGACCCCGACAGGTCAAAGCTCCTACGAGCAGTACTTC.

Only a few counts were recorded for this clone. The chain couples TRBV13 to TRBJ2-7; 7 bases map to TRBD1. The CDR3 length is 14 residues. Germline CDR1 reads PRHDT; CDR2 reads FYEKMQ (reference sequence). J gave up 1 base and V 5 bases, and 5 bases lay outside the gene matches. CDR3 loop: CASSSRTGSYEQYF. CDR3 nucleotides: TGTGCCAGCAGCAGCCGGACAGGATCCTACGAGCAGTACTTC.

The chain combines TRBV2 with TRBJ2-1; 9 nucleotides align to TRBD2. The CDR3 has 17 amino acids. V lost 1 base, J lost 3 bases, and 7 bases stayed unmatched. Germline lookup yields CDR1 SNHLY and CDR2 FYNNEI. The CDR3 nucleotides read TGTGCCAGCAGTGAAGATACGGCGGGGGGGCTCTACAATGAGCAGTTCTTC. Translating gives CASSEDTAGGLYNEQFF.

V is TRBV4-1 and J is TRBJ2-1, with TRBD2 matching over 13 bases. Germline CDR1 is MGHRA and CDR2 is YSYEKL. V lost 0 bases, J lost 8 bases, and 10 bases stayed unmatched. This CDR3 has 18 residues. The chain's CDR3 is CASSQEPLGTSGNHEQFF. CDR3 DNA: TGCGCCAGCAGCCAAGAACCCTTAGGGACTAGCGGGAACCATGAGCAGTTCTTC.

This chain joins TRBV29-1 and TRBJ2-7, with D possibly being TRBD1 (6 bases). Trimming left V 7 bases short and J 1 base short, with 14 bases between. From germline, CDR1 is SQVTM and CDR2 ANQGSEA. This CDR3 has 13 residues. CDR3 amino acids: CSAQQGASYEQYF. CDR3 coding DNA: TGCAGCGCTCAACAGGGAGCGTCCTACGAGCAGTACTTC.

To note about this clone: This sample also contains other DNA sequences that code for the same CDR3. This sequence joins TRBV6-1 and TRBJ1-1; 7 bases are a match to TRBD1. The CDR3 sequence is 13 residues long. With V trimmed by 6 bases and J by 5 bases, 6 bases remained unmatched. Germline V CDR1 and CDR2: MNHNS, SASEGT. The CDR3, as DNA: TGTGCCAGCAGGAGACAGGGAGGGACTGAAGCTTTCTTT. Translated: CASRRQGGTEAFF.

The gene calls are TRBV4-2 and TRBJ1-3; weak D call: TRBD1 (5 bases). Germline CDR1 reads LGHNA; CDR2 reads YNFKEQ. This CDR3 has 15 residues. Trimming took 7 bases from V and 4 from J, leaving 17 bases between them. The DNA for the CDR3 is TGTGCCAGCAAGGACACTGGTGGTACAGGAAACACCATATATTTT. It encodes CASKDTGGTGNTIYF.

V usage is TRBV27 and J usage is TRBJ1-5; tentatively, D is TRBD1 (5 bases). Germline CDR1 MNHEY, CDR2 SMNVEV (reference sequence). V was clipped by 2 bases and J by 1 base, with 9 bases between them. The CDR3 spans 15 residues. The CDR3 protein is CASSLRSGSNQPQHF. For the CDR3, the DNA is TGTGCCAGCAGTTTACGTTCAGGGAGCAATCAGCCCCAGCATTTT.

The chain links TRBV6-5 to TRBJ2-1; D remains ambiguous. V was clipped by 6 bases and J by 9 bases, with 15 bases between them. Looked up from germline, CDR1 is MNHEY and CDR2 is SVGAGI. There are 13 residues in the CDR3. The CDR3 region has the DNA TGTGCCAGCAGCGGGTCCACCGGCGGTGAGCAGTTCTTC. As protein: CASSGSTGGEQFF.

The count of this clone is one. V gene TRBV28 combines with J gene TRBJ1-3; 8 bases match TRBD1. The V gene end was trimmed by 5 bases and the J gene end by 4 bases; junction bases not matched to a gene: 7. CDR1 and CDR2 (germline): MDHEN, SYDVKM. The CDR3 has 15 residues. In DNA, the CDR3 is TGTGCCAGCAGTGCAGGGGGCGCATGGGGAAACACCATATATTTT. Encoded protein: CASSAGGAWGNTIYF.

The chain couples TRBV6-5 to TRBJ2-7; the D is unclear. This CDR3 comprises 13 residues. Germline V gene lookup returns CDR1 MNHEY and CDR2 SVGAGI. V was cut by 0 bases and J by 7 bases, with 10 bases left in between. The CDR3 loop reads CASSYSVPTEQYF. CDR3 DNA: TGTGCCAGCAGTTACTCTGTACCTACGGAGCAGTACTTC.

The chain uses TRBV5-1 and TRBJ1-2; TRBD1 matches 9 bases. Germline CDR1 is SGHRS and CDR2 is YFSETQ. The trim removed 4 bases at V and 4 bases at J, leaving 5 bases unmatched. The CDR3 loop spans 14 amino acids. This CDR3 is CASSGGQGSYGYTF. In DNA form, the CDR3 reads TGCGCCAGCAGCGGAGGACAGGGGTCCTATGGCTACACCTTC.

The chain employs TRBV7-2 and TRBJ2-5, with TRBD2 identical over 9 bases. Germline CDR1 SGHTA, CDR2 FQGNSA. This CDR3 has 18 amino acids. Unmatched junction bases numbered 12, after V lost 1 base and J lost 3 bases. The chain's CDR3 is CASSLEGAGTSSKETQYF. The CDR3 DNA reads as TGTGCCAGCAGCTTAGAGGGGGCCGGGACTAGCTCCAAAGAGACCCAGTACTTC.

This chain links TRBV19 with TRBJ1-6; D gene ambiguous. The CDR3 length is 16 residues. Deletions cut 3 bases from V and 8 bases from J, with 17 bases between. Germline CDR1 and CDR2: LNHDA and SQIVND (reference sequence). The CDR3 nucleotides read TGTGCCAGTAGTATGTTTTTCGGTCAGCTAGATTCACCCCTCCACTTT. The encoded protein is CASSMFFGQLDSPLHF.

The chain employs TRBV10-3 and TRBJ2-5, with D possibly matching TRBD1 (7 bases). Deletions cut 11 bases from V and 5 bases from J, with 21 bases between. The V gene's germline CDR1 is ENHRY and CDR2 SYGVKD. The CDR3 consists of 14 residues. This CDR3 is CAAAARQGGETQYF. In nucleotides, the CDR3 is TGTGCCGCGGCGGCGAGACAGGGAGGCGAGACCCAGTACTTC.

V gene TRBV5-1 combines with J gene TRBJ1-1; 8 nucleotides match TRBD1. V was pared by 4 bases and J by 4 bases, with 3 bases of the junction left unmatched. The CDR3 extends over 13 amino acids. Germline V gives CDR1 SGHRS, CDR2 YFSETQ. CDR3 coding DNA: TGCGCCAGCAGCCCCAGGGGGCCCACTGAAGCTTTCTTT. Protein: CASSPRGPTEAFF.

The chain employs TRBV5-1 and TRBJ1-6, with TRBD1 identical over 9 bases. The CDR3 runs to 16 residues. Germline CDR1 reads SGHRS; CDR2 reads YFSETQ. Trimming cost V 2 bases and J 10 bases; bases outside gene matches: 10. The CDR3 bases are TGCGCCAGCAGCTTCTCCCGGGACAGGGTTGGATCACCCCTCCACTTT. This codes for CASSFSRDRVGSPLHF.

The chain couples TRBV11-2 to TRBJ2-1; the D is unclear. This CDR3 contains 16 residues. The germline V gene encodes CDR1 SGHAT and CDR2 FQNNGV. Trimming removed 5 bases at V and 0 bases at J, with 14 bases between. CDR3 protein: CASSQVGRVSYNEQFF. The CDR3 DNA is TGTGCCAGCAGCCAAGTCGGACGGGTCTCCTACAATGAGCAGTTCTTC.

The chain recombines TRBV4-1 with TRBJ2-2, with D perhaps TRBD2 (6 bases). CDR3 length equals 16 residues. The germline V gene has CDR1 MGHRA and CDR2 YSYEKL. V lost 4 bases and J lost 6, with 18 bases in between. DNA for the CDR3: TGCGCCAGCAGCCGGGAGGAGGGGCGGTTTTCCGGGGAGCTGTTTTTT. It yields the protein CASSREEGRFSGELFF.

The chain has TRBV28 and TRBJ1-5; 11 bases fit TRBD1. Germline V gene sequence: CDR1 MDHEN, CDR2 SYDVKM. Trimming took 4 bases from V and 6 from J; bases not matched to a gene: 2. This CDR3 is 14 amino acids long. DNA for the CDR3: TGTGCCAGCAGTTCGGACAGGGGGCTTCAGCCCCAGCATTTT. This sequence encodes CASSSDRGLQPQHF. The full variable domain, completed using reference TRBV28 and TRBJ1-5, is DVKVTQSSRYLVKRTGEKVFLECVQDMDHENMFWYRQDPGLGLRLIYFSYDVKMKEKGDIPEGYSVSREKKERFSLILESASTNQTSMYLCASSSDRGLQPQHFGDGTRLSIL.

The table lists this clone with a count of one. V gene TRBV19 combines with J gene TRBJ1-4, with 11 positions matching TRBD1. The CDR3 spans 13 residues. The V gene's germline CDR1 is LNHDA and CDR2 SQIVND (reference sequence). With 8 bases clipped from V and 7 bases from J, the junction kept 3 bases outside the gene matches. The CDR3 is CASSGQGGEKLFF. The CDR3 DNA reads TGTGCCAGTTCGGGACAGGGGGGTGAAAAACTGTTTTTT.

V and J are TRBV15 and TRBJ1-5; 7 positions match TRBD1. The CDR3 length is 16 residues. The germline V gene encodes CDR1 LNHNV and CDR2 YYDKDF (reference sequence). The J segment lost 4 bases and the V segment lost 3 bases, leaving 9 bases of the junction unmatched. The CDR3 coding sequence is TGTGCCACCAGCAGGATCCTCCGGGACAGTAATCAGCCCCAGCATTTT. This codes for CATSRILRDSNQPQHF.

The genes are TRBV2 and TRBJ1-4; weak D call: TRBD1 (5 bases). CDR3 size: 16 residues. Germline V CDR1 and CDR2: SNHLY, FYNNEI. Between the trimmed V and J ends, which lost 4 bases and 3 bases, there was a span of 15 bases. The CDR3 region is CASSGPTGWANEKLFF. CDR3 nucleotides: TGTGCCAGCAGTGGCCCCACAGGTTGGGCTAATGAAAAACTGTTTTTT.